The present T cell receptor (beta chain) was sequenced within a study of blood T cell repertoires in COVID-19 (dated by TCRdb to about 2020). A note on the overall study: Samples covering the acute and convalescent phases of COVID-19 were provided by collaborators in the United States, Italy and Spain. The material from the prospective study consisted of cDNA or gDNA derived from T cells, B-cell-depleted T cells, or PBMCs. The dataset comprised deeply sampled blood TCRbeta repertoires from subjects exposed to, actively infected with, or recovered from COVID-19. The repertoires were released in a freely available public database intended as a resource for research on the immune response to SARS-CoV-2. Samples were obtained from the ongoing ImmuneRACE study (first 160 participants) and from 1,000 to 1,500 subjects provided by 6 global collaborators. Sample metadata almost always included a de-identified subject ID, COVID-19 status, age in years and sex. HLA class I and class II types, where available, came from metadata supplied by the sample provider rather than from assay-based typing.

Collaborating institutions collected whole blood in K2EDTA tubes following their own protocols. Collaborator samples were shipped for TCRbeta analysis as frozen whole blood, isolated PBMCs, or DNA extracted from either sample type. V was cut back by 1 base and J by 4 bases, leaving a gap of 19 bases between them. The germline V gene sets CDR1 to MDHEN and CDR2 to SYDVKM. The CDR3 numbers 17 residues from cysteine through phenylalanine. Only CDR3 DNA remains: 51 bases, in frame from the first base. The sample holds a few counts of this clone. The specificity of this receptor is unknown. Per-base quality was not reported, and no clone a single base away is much larger than it. TCRbeta CDR3 regions were amplified from genomic DNA using the immunoSEQ Assay, a bias-controlled multiplex PCR. The authors processed their data as follows. The number of nucleated cells in each sample was estimated from the amplification of reference gene primers within the assay. To quantify the absolute abundance of each unique TCRbeta CDR3 rearrangement, sequence reads were collapsed and filtered. Productive Simpson clonality was computed per sample as the square root of Simpson's diversity index over productive rearrangements. Sourced from immuneACCESS, this table was stored by TCRdb with only in-frame sequences that have V and J called. A share of the clones is absent; for the studies checked, an unresolved V gene accounts for under half, and the remainder has no known explanation. V and J calls and clone size follow that table, whereas D and trimming were derived from the DNA. For this sample the table gives some 86,000 clones, of which 70% to 90% were detected only once. 13% to 15% of the sample is in the top ten clones.

Results and caveats for the whole study, not just this receptor: How much clinical and demographic metadata was included differed by source and by participant, and the metadata was provided uncurated.

This sequence was found in a woman in her seventies with acute or convalescent COVID-19. The sequence joins TRBV28 to TRBJ1-2; possibly the D gene is TRBD1, per 5 matching bases. Material: peripheral blood. The DNA is TGTGCCAGCAGTTTATCAGGGAATGGGGGGACTTTCTATGGCTACACCTTC. The resulting protein is CASSLSGNGGTFYGYTF.